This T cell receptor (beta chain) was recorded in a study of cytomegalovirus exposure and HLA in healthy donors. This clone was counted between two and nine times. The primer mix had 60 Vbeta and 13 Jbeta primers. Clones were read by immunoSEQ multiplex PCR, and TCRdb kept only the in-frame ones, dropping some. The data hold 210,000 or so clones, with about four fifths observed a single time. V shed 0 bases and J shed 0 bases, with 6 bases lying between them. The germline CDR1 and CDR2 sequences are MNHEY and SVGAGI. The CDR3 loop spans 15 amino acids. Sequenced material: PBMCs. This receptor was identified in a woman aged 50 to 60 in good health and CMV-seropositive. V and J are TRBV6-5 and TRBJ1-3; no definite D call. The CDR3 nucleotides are TGTGCCAGCAGTTACTCGCGAATCTCTGGAAACACCATATATTTT. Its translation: CASSYSRISGNTIYF.